This T cell receptor (beta chain) was recovered during a study of shared clonotypes between healthy human individuals. An even split of each subset's genomic DNA across several immunoSEQ plates was performed. Original analysis: For the immunoSEQ data, sequences were junction-only without quality scores, so filtering differed. Some clones are missing from TCRdb's copy, which holds only in-frame ones; the method was immunoSEQ multiplex PCR. That table supplies the V and J calls and clone size; D and trimming were determined from the DNA. The table records fewer than 550,000 clones, roughly 85% of them present only once. All donors were Caucasian adults living in Nashville, Tennessee. Trimming cost V 4 bases and J 2 bases; bases outside gene matches: 10. This CDR3 has 16 amino acids. Germline V gives CDR1 SGHDN, CDR2 FVKESK.

The V call is TRBV14, the J call TRBJ2-5; 7 nucleotides match TRBD1. The TCR originated in a middle-aged woman in good health. Some clones in this sample may be carry-over from other donors' samples. Sequencing input: PBMCs. The CDR3 loop reads CASSRYGTVEQETQYF. The CDR3 DNA reads TGTGCCAGCAGCCGTTATGGGACAGTAGAACAAGAGACCCAGTACTTC.